Given below is one T cell receptor beta chain in context. The sample comes from a study of cytomegalovirus exposure and HLA in healthy donors. PCR was performed using 60 Vbeta and 13 Jbeta primers. Some clones are missing from TCRdb's copy, which holds only in-frame ones; the method was immunoSEQ multiplex PCR. This table holds roughly 70,000 clones, around 89% found once. Germline CDR1 and CDR2: SGHRS and YFSETQ. J lost 1 base, V lost 4 bases, and 5 bases had no gene match. CDR3 length: 14 residues. J is TRBJ2-7 and V is TRBV5-1; 7 bases line up with TRBD1. Material: PBMCs. The sequence derives from a woman aged 25 to 39 in good health and CMV-seropositive. CDR3 amino acids: CASSNGDRSYEQYF. CDR3 coding DNA: TGCGCCAGCAGCAACGGGGACAGATCCTACGAGCAGTACTTC. The whole variable domain, remainder taken from reference TRBV5-1 and TRBJ2-7, is KAGVTQTPRYLIKTRGQQVTLSCSPISGHRSVSWYQQTPGQGLQFLFEYFSETQRNKGNFPGRFSGRQFSNSRSEMNVSTLELGDSALYLCASSNGDRSYEQYFGPGTRLTVT.